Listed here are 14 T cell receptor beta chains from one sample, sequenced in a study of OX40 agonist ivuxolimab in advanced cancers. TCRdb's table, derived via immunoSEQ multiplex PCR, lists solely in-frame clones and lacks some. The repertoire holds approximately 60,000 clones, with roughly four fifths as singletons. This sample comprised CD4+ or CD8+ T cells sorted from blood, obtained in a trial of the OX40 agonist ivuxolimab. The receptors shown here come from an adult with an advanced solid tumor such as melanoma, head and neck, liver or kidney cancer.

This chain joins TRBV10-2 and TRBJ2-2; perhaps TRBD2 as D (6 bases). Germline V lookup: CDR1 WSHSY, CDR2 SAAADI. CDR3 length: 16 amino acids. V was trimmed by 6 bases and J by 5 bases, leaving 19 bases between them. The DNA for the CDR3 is TGCGCCAGCAGGGTTTCACAAGGGGCGGGGACCGGGGAGCTGTTTTTT. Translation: CASRVSQGAGTGELFF.

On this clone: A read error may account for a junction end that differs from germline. CDR3 coding DNA: TGTGCCTGGAGTGTACCGTCTTACGGTCTGTTC. Its translation: CAWSVPSYGLF. The J gene is TRBJ2-7, the V gene TRBV30; D not resolved. This CDR3 is 11 amino acids long. Germline V CDR1 and CDR2: GTSNPN, SVGIG (reference sequence).

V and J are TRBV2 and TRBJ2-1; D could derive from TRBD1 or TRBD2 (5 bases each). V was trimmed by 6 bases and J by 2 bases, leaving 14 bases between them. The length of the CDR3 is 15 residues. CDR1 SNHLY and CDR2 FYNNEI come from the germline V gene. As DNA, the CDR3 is TGTGCCAGCAGACCTGGGACCATCCCCTACAATGAGCAGTTCTTC. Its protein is CASRPGTIPYNEQFF.

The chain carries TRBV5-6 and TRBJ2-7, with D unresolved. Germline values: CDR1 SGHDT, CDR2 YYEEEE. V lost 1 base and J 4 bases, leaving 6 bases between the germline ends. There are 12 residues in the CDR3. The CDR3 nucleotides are TGTGCCAGCAGCTTGTTTTTTTACGAGCAGTACTTC. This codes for CASSLFFYEQYF.

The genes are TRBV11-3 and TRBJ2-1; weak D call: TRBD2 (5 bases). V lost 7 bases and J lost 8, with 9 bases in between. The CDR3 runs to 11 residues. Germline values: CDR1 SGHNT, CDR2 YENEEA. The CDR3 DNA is TGTGCCAGCAAATCAGCGGATGAGCAGTTCTTC. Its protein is CASKSADEQFF. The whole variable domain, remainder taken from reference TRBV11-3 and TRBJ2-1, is EAGVVQSPRYKIIEKKQPVAFWCNPISGHNTLYWYLQNLGQGPELLIRYENEEAVDDSQLPKDRFSAERLKGVDSTLKIQPAELGDSAVYLCASKSADEQFFGPGTRLTVL.

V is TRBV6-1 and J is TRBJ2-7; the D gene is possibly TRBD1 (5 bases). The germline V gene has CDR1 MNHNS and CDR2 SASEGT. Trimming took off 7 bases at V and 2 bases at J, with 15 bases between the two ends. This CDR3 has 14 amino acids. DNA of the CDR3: TGTGCCAGCAACCCCCCGACAGTTACCTACGAGCAGTACTTC. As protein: CASNPPTVTYEQYF.

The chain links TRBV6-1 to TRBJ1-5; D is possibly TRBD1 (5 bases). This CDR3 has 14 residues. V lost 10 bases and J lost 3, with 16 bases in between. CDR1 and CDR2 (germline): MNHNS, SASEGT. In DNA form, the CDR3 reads TGTGCCACGGCGGGGCAGCCCCTCAATCAGCCCCAGCATTTT. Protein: CATAGQPLNQPQHF.

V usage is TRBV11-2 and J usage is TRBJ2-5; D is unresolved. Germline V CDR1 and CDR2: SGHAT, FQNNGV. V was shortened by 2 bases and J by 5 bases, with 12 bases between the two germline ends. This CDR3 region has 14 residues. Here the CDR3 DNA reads TGTGCCAGCAGCTTACGGCTTGTGGCCGAGACCCAGTACTTC. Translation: CASSLRLVAETQYF.

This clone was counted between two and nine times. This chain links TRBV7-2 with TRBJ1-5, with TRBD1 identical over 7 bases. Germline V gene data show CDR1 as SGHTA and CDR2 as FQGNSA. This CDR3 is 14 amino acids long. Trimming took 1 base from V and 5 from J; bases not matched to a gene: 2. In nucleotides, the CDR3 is TGTGCCAGCAGCTTAGGGACAGGCGATCAGCCCCAGCATTTT. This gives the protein CASSLGTGDQPQHF.

The CDR3 DNA is TGTGCCAGTAGTATTGGACAGGGTAGGACCGGGGAGCTGTTTTTT. Translating it yields CASSIGQGRTGELFF. This chain uses TRBV19 with TRBJ2-2; 8 nucleotides line up with TRBD1. The germline V gene has CDR1 LNHDA and CDR2 SQIVND (reference sequence). There are 15 residues in the CDR3. The ends lost 3 bases at V and 5 bases at J; junction bases unmatched: 5.

Here the CDR3 reads CASSQGGGTDYGYTF. DNA of the CDR3: TGTGCCAGCAGCCAAGGGGGTGGGACAGACTATGGCTACACCTTC. The genes are TRBV4-2 and TRBJ1-2, with TRBD1 matching over 7 bases. The J segment lost 3 bases and the V segment lost 1 base, leaving 5 bases of the junction unmatched. This CDR3 has 15 amino acids. Germline assignment: CDR1 LGHNA and CDR2 YNFKEQ.

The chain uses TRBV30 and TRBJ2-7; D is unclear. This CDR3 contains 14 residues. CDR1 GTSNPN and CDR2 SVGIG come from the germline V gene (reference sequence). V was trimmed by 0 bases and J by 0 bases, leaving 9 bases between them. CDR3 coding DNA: TGTGCCTGGAGTGTAACTCTCAGCTCCTACGAGCAGTACTTC. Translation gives CAWSVTLSSYEQYF.

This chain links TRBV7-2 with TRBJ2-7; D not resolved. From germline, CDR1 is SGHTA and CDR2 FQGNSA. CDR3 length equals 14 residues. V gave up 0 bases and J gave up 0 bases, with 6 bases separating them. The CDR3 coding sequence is TGTGCCAGCAGCTTAGCGGTCGCCTCCTACGAGCAGTACTTC. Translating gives CASSLAVASYEQYF.

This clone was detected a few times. CDR3 protein: CASSLFLGGVTGELFF. The CDR3 coding sequence is TGTGCCAGCAGTTTATTCCTGGGGGGCGTCACCGGGGAGCTGTTTTTT. J is TRBJ2-2 and V is TRBV28; D is possibly TRBD1 or TRBD2 (6 bases each). Trimming removed 1 base from V and 4 bases from J, with 13 bases in between. The CDR3 length is 16 residues. Germline V gene lookup returns CDR1 MDHEN and CDR2 SYDVKM.